This T cell receptor (beta chain) was retrieved from a study of shared clonotypes between healthy human individuals. Study-wide context: CD8 memory received one plate per donor, CD8 naive two, CD4 memory three and CD4 naive three.

Trimming pared 0 bases from V and 2 bases from J, leaving 9 bases between. The CDR3 sequence is 14 residues long. From germline, CDR1 is SGHRS and CDR2 YFSETQ. In regard to this clone: Its target is not known.

Study results and limitations: Several donors held 5% to 5.5% of naive CD4 clonotypes in common. Relative to memory subsets, naive subsets generally showed larger estimated richness.

Per sorted-subset replicate PCR, input was 200 to 250 ng DNA, representing about 29,000 T cell genomes. The data were produced by immunoSEQ multiplex PCR, yet TCRdb's version contains in-frame clones alone and is incomplete. This table holds roughly 1,000,000 clones, around 78% found once. The chain uses TRBV5-1 and TRBJ2-7; D uncertain. The sequencing sample was made of memory CD4+ T cells from PBMCs. Indicated subset: CD45RA-negative fraction. This TCR derives from a man aged 18 to 35 in good health. Some clones in this sample may be carry-over from other donors' samples. The CDR3 spells CASSLVQPPYEQYF. Written as DNA, the CDR3 is TGCGCCAGCAGCTTGGTACAGCCCCCCTACGAGCAGTACTTC.